This T cell receptor beta chain originates from a study of T-cell reconstitution after alpha-beta-depleted transplantation in children. Germline CDR1 and CDR2: MGHDK and SYGVNS. This CDR3 has 14 residues. With 3 bases removed from V and 2 bases from J, the gap between germline ends came to 11 bases. Unique molecular identifiers were used in preparing the TCRbeta library. MiXCR was run by TCRdb on the PCR reads, yielding one entry per CDR3 protein. The sample includes around 76,000 distinct CDR3 sequences, less than 20% of them seen just once. J is TRBJ2-7 and V is TRBV25-1, with D possibly matching TRBD2 (5 bases). The source was PBMCs, mostly from graft donor cells, collected 360 days after TCRalphabeta/CD19-depleted stem cell transplant. The TCR was taken from a male patient between 2 and 10 years old who had a stem cell transplant for acute lymphoblastic leukemia, so the T cells may come from the graft donor. Written as DNA, the CDR3 is TGTGCCAGCAGTGAGCGGACTCTCACCTACGAGCAGTACTTC. Amino acid sequence: CASSERTLTYEQYF.